This T cell receptor beta chain emerged from a study of molecular identifiers for immune sequencing clone quantification listed by TCRdb under 2018. As for the study more broadly: For a replicate experiment, RNA from roughly 21,000 or 96,000 naive CD8 T cells was divided into five aliquots, and four of the five aliquots were sequenced. The study was a methods study using CD8 T cells to benchmark molecular-identifier clustering-based TCR repertoire sequencing (MIDCIRS) and TCR RNA copy counting.

Study-wide conclusions, independent of this receptor: Identical TCR molecules sharing a barcode could cause highly expanded clone sizes to be underestimated. Without barcode sub-clustering, chimeric consensus sequences inflated TCR diversity; chimeras reached as high as 47%. Clones above 20 RNA copies held over 97% of molecules in CMV-specific effector cells but under 1% in naive cells. Even against a background of 750,000 to 1,000,000 naive CD8 T cells, spiked-in Jurkat TCR RNA amounting to a single cell's worth was reported to be detectable. Modeling indicated approximately 3 TCR RNA copies recovered per cell, compared with about 10 by digital PCR, which implies a capture efficiency of about 31%. Naive libraries contained spiked-in Jurkat TCR RNA (10 copies' worth), which is not part of the donor repertoire.

Libraries of naive CD8 T cells were built from approximately 20,000 to 980,000 sorted cells, with 10%, 30% or 50% of the purified RNA used. Naive CD8 T cells were FACS-sorted as CD8+CD4-CCR7+CD45RA+ on a BD FACSAria II into RLT Plus buffer. To test detection sensitivity, Jurkat RNA equal to around 11 TCR copies was added to samples of about 18,000-1,100,000 naive CD8 T cells. Enrichment of CD8 T cells was performed with RosetteSep CD8+ T Cell Enrichment Cocktail and Ficoll-Paque, after which ACK red cell lysis was carried out. Based on the germline V gene, the CDR1 and CDR2 sequences are SGDLS and YYNGEE. From cysteine to phenylalanine, the CDR3 is 14 amino acids long. Just the 42-base CDR3 DNA is kept, in frame starting at base 1. A distance of 11 bases separates the germline ends of V and J, which lose 2 bases and 6 bases respectively. This clonotype was counted at least ten times. This receptor's antigen is unknown. No much larger clone exists at a distance of one base, and base qualities are not known.

The library was built by means of PCR. The instrument was a NextSeq 500. Bulk TCR libraries were made following a previously described method, with the TCR primers given in Table S5. The Qiagen AllPrep DNA/RNA kit was used to purify total RNA. Before analysis, reads from multiple sequencing runs of the same library were pooled. The study's own analysis went as follows. Reads were retained only if an exact TCR constant sequence was present, and the retained reads were trimmed to 150 nt and grouped according to their 12-nt molecular barcodes. Within each barcode group, reads were sub-clustered at a 15% Levenshtein threshold, and quality-weighted consensus sequences were built per RNA molecule. Non-functional sequences were discarded, and so were lower-count sequences lying one edit away from another sequence. Based on a fit of two negative binomial distributions, barcode sub-clusters having less than 20% of the maximum read count were discarded. The public reads were reprocessed in TCRdb via fastp at Q25 and MiXCR, keeping in-frame beta chains. Each entry is one CDR3 protein sequence, shown with its most common DNA and genes. In this record, the V and J calls reflect TCRdb's handling and not the investigators' own analysis. This sample lists 100,000 or so distinct CDR3 sequences; approximately 40% were detected once. The ten largest clonotypes hold roughly 4.2% of the sample.

Sequenced: naive CD8+ T cells from blood, with Jurkat cell RNA spiked in. This specimen's cell subset or site label, interpreted: FACS-sorted CD8+CD4-CCR7+CD45RA+ naive T cells. The sequence is built from TRBV9 and TRBJ2-2, with the D segment identity uncertain. This TCR came from a human donor in good health. Some libraries in this study had Jurkat cell RNA spiked in. CDR3 region: CASSVGRHPGELFF. Read as DNA, the sequence is TGTGCCAGCAGCGTCGGCAGGCACCCCGGGGAGCTGTTTTTT.